The sequence of this T cell receptor beta chain was determined in a study of blood T cell repertoires in COVID-19. In the study overall: Sources were T cells, B-cell-depleted T cells, or PBMCs; the material itself was cDNA or gDNA.

Per the original data handling: Reference gene primer amplification yielded estimated nucleated cell counts. Clones were read by immunoSEQ multiplex PCR, and TCRdb kept only the in-frame ones, dropping some. Clonal size and the V and J genes are those of that table, whereas D and trimming came from the DNA. The sample records 150,000 to 170,000 clones, roughly four fifths being singletons. Sequencing input: peripheral blood. The receptor comes from a woman older than 75 with acute or convalescent COVID-19.

The CDR3 DNA reads as TGTGCCAGCAGCGGACCGGGACAGGGGTGGAATGAGCAGTTCTTC. Encoded protein: CASSGPGQGWNEQFF. The V call is TRBV5-4, the J call TRBJ2-1, with 10 bases lining up with TRBD1. Germline V gives CDR1 SGHNT, CDR2 YYREEE (reference sequence). The trim removed 4 bases at V and 7 bases at J, leaving 8 bases unmatched. The CDR3 spans 15 residues.